This T cell receptor beta chain was retrieved from a study of T-cell reconstitution after alpha-beta-depleted transplantation in children. Unique molecular identifiers were built into the TCRbeta library. TCRdb independently ran MiXCR on the PCR reads; one entry per CDR3 protein. The sample has about 500,000 distinct CDR3 sequences; about 30% are singletons. The CDR3 sequence is 14 residues long. Trimming removed 2 bases from V and 5 bases from J, with 11 bases in between. Germline V lookup: CDR1 MNHEY, CDR2 SVGAGI. This clonotype came up a few times. The TCR sequence derives from a human donor who donated a stem cell graft to a child with aplastic anemia. The starting material was PBMCs from the stem cell graft donor, obtained from the stem cell graft. The chain combines TRBV6-5 with TRBJ2-3; D might be TRBD2 (5 bases). CDR3: CASSYPIEGDTQYF. The CDR3, as DNA: TGTGCCAGCAGTTACCCGATCGAGGGAGATACGCAGTATTTT.